This TCR beta chain derives from a study of blood T cell repertoires in COVID-19. Study information: The United States, Italy and Spain supplied acute and convalescent COVID-19 samples.

V was clipped by 6 bases and J by 3 bases, with 26 bases between them. This CDR3 comprises 18 residues. From germline, CDR1 is MNHEY and CDR2 SVGEGT. Here immunoSEQ multiplex PCR was the method, and the copy in TCRdb shows in-frame clones only, minus some. The data show about 110,000 clones, 84% seen once. The sample comprised peripheral blood. The chain combines TRBV6-2 or TRBV6-3 with TRBJ1-2; possible D gene TRBD1, 6 bases. The TCR was taken from a human donor in a cohort sampled during active COVID-19. In DNA form, the CDR3 reads TGTGCCAGCAGCCGACGAAGACAGGCGCTACTCGGGGACTATGGCTACACCTTC. The encoded protein is CASSRRRQALLGDYGYTF.